This TCR beta chain derives from a study of cytomegalovirus exposure and HLA in healthy donors. V was clipped by 4 bases and J by 4 bases, with 12 bases between them. Germline V CDR1 and CDR2: SGHNT, YYREEE (reference sequence). The CDR3 is 13 residues long. Whole-study results and caveats: A later look showed TCR association rates differing by HLA locus, highest for DRB1 and lowest for HLA-C.

Points on this clone: What it binds is not known.

Both 60 Vbeta primers and 13 Jbeta primers went into the PCR. Some clones are missing from TCRdb's copy, which holds only in-frame ones; the method was immunoSEQ multiplex PCR. This table holds fewer than 120,000 clones, about 86% found once. The sequenced sample consisted of PBMCs. The chain joins TRBV5-4 to TRBJ2-7; D perhaps matches TRBD1 (6 bases). The receptor was derived from a man aged 35 to 55 in good health and CMV-seronegative. The CDR3 DNA is TGTGCCAGCAGCGGATCCCAGGGGTACGAGCAGTACTTC. Protein sequence: CASSGSQGYEQYF.